This passage covers 23 T cell receptor beta chains from one sample sequenced in a study of shared clonotypes between healthy human individuals. Only in-frame clones appear in the TCRdb table, and some are missing; sequencing was by immunoSEQ multiplex PCR. Among about 2.4 million clones listed, 93% were seen once. The specimen was naive CD4+ T cells from PBMCs. As to subset: CD45RA+ positively selected. These receptor sequences come from a man aged 18 to 29 in good health. Some clones in this sample may be carry-over from other donors' samples.

The genes are TRBV27 and TRBJ2-3; D could derive from TRBD1 or TRBD2 (5 bases each). Germline values: CDR1 MNHEY, CDR2 SMNVEV (reference sequence). The CDR3 spans 13 residues. V lost 6 bases and J lost 4, with 11 bases in between. The CDR3 region has the DNA TGTGCCAGCAGACTCTTGGGGGCAGATACGCAGTATTTT. Its translation is CASRLLGADTQYF.

V usage is TRBV29-1 and J usage is TRBJ2-7; 12 bases are shared with TRBD1. Germline V gene lookup returns CDR1 SQVTM and CDR2 ANQGSEA. Losses at the gene ends were 6 bases for V and 7 bases for J; bases not matched to a gene: 7. The CDR3 runs 13 residues. CDR3 in amino acids: CSVAGQGAREQYF. The CDR3 nucleotides read TGCAGCGTCGCGGGACAGGGGGCGAGGGAGCAGTACTTC.

The rearrangement joins TRBV28 to TRBJ2-2, with TRBD2 identical over 7 bases. V lost 5 bases, J lost 5 bases, and 5 bases stayed unmatched. Per the germline V gene, CDR1 is MDHEN and CDR2 is SYDVKM. This CDR3 contains 14 residues. In DNA, the CDR3 is TGTGCCAGCAGTCTAGCGGATTTGACCGGGGAGCTGTTTTTT. Protein product: CASSLADLTGELFF.

Points on this clone: The junction does not match germline at one end; this may be a read error. The rearrangement joins TRBV6-4 to TRBJ2-7, with D possibly matching TRBD2 (5 bases). Germline lookup yields CDR1 MRHNA and CDR2 SNTAGT. The CDR3 has 11 amino acids. DNA for the CDR3: TGTGCCAGCAGGGACTTCAGCGAGCAGTACTTC. Translated, it gives CASRDFSEQYF.

The chain recombines TRBV5-1 with TRBJ2-3; no reliable D call. Trimming removed 1 base from V and 4 bases from J, with 7 bases in between. Germline lookup yields CDR1 SGHRS and CDR2 YFSETQ. The CDR3 covers 13 residues. CDR3 sequence: CASSLFASDTQYF. The CDR3 DNA follows: TGCGCCAGCAGCTTGTTTGCTTCAGATACGCAGTATTTT.

Comments on this clone: Other nucleotide sequences in the sample specify the same CDR3. The chain uses TRBV27 and TRBJ2-7; TRBD2 matches 9 bases. This CDR3 region has 14 residues. Germline loops: CDR1 MNHEY, CDR2 SMNVEV (reference sequence). Trimming removed 2 bases from V and 3 bases from J; junction bases left unmatched: 2. Here the CDR3 DNA reads TGTGCCAGCAGTTTACGGCGGGGGGGCTACGAGCAGTACTTC. Translation gives CASSLRRGGYEQYF.

This chain links TRBV19 with TRBJ2-3, with TRBD1 matching 10 bases. Germline trimming cut 4 bases from V and 5 bases from J; bases unmatched to any gene: 6. This CDR3 contains 15 residues. Per germline, CDR1 LNHDA and CDR2 SQIVND (reference sequence). CDR3 in amino acids: CASSTDRGPGDTQYF. For the CDR3, the DNA is TGTGCCAGTAGTACCGACAGGGGGCCAGGAGATACGCAGTATTTT.

The gene calls are TRBV10-3 and TRBJ1-5, with TRBD1 as a possible D gene (6 bases). Germline V gives CDR1 ENHRY, CDR2 SYGVKD. The CDR3 spans 15 residues. Deletions cut 3 bases from V and 3 bases from J, with 12 bases between. The CDR3 sequence: CAISDRRQVNQPQHF. The CDR3 DNA follows: TGTGCCATCAGTGACAGACGACAGGTCAATCAGCCCCAGCATTTT.

This sequence joins TRBV19 and TRBJ2-5; 9 bases are a match to TRBD1. CDR1 LNHDA and CDR2 SQIVND come from the germline V gene (reference sequence). This CDR3 has 16 amino acids. Trimming at V came to 1 base and at J to 5 bases, leaving 8 bases not matched to a gene. The CDR3: CASSIGTGASGETQYF. In DNA form, the CDR3 reads TGTGCCAGTAGTATAGGGACAGGGGCGAGCGGGGAGACCCAGTACTTC.

This clone was counted a single time. The same CDR3 arises from other DNA sequences in this sample as well. The chain employs TRBV5-1 and TRBJ1-3; no reliable D call. CDR1 SGHRS and CDR2 YFSETQ come from the germline V gene. The CDR3 length is 14 residues. V gave up 2 bases and J gave up 0 bases, with 6 bases separating them. The CDR3 reads CASSFGLSGNTIYF. CDR3 nucleotide sequence: TGCGCCAGCAGCTTCGGACTCTCTGGAAACACCATATATTTT.

The chain is built from TRBV4-2 and TRBJ1-1; D unresolved. The CDR3 consists of 16 residues. The V gene lost 4 bases and the J gene lost 4 bases, with 19 bases spanning the gap. The V gene's germline CDR1 is LGHNA and CDR2 YNFKEQ. CDR3 sequence: CASSPPGEGWVTEAFF. CDR3 nucleotide sequence: TGTGCCAGCAGCCCCCCCGGGGAGGGATGGGTCACTGAAGCTTTCTTT.

The rearrangement joins TRBV5-1 to TRBJ2-3; tentatively, D is TRBD1 (6 bases). Germline lookup yields CDR1 SGHRS and CDR2 YFSETQ. This CDR3 is built from 16 residues. Trimming took off 3 bases at V and 0 bases at J, with 14 bases between the two ends. The CDR3, as DNA: TGCGCCAGCAGCTCGACCGGGACACCTAGCACAGATACGCAGTATTTT. It yields the protein CASSSTGTPSTDTQYF. The whole variable domain, remainder taken from reference TRBV5-1 and TRBJ2-3, is KAGVTQTPRYLIKTRGQQVTLSCSPISGHRSVSWYQQTPGQGLQFLFEYFSETQRNKGNFPGRFSGRQFSNSRSEMNVSTLELGDSALYLCASSSTGTPSTDTQYFGPGTRLTVL.

The rearrangement links TRBV28 to TRBJ2-3, with unresolved D. Trimming stripped 8 bases from V and 0 bases from J, with 9 bases between. The CDR3 has 13 amino acids. Germline V gives CDR1 MDHEN, CDR2 SYDVKM. The chain's CDR3 is CASGSTSTDTQYF. The CDR3 coding sequence is TGTGCCAGCGGAAGCACTAGCACAGATACGCAGTATTTT.

This chain uses TRBV28 with TRBJ2-3; the match to TRBD1 covers 8 bases. From germline, CDR1 is MDHEN and CDR2 SYDVKM. This CDR3 is 12 amino acids long. J lost 11 bases, V lost 4 bases, and 5 bases had no gene match. The CDR3 region is CASSSTGVGQYF. CDR3 in DNA: TGTGCCAGCAGTTCGACAGGGGTAGGGCAGTATTTT.

V gene TRBV19 combines with J gene TRBJ1-5; D possibly corresponds to TRBD1 (5 bases). Germline V gene data show CDR1 as LNHDA and CDR2 as SQIVND (reference sequence). V was trimmed by 4 bases and J by 0 bases, leaving 28 bases between them. The CDR3 extends over 21 amino acids. The CDR3 here is CASSRRWGGASSTGSNQPQHF. The CDR3 region has the DNA TGTGCCAGTAGTAGGCGGTGGGGCGGCGCCAGCTCGACGGGTAGCAATCAGCCCCAGCATTTT.

The gene calls are TRBV15 and TRBJ2-3; D is ambiguous. The CDR3 contains 11 residues. The germline gives CDR1 LNHNV, CDR2 YYDKDF (reference sequence). Trimming removed 4 bases at V and 5 bases at J, with 4 bases between. CDR3 DNA: TGTGCCACCAGCATCAGAGATACGCAGTATTTT. Amino acid sequence: CATSIRDTQYF.

The gene calls are TRBV18 and TRBJ2-1; TRBD1 agrees at 8 bases. J gave up 2 bases and V 3 bases, and 6 bases lay outside the gene matches. This CDR3 region has 16 residues. Germline V gene lookup returns CDR1 KGHSH and CDR2 LQKENI. CDR3 sequence (DNA): TGTGCCAGCTCACCTCGGACAGGGACGGCCTACAATGAGCAGTTCTTC. It codes for CASSPRTGTAYNEQFF.

This chain joins TRBV6-6 and TRBJ2-7; 7 bases are shared with TRBD2. V lost 7 bases, J lost 5 bases, and 14 bases stayed unmatched. Germline-derived CDR1 and CDR2 are MNHNY and SVGAGI (reference sequence). The CDR3 is made up of 15 amino acids. CDR3 sequence: CASTRTASGRHEQYF. DNA of the CDR3: TGTGCCAGCACGCGAACGGCCTCCGGGAGGCACGAGCAGTACTTC.

This sequence joins TRBV19 and TRBJ2-3, with a tentative D call TRBD2 (6 bases). The CDR3 contains 15 residues. CDR1 LNHDA and CDR2 SQIVND come from the germline V gene (reference sequence). V was pared by 1 base and J by 4 bases, with 12 bases between. The CDR3 protein is CASSIGWRGADTQYF. The CDR3 nucleotides read TGTGCCAGTAGTATAGGTTGGAGGGGCGCAGATACGCAGTATTTT.

The chain links TRBV5-4 to TRBJ2-3; 8 bases agree with TRBD2. J gave up 3 bases and V 0 bases, and 3 bases lay outside the gene matches. The CDR3 is made up of 15 amino acids. CDR1 and CDR2 from the germline V gene are SGHNT and YYREEE (reference sequence). CDR3 sequence (DNA): TGTGCCAGCAGCTTGGGACTAGCGAAAACAGATACGCAGTATTTT. This codes for CASSLGLAKTDTQYF.

The V gene is TRBV28, the J gene TRBJ2-7, with TRBD2 identical over 7 bases. This CDR3 spans 16 amino acids. Germline V gene sequence: CDR1 MDHEN, CDR2 SYDVKM. V dropped 11 bases and J dropped 5; count of bases not matched to a gene: 21. Here the CDR3 DNA reads TGTGCCGCCTCCCCGGCGGGAGCGCCAATCCCCCACGAGCAGTACTTC. This sequence encodes CAASPAGAPIPHEQYF.

The CDR3 DNA is TGTGCCAGCAGTACTGGCAGGACGCCGACCTACGAGCAGTACTTC. This encodes CASSTGRTPTYEQYF. This chain links TRBV6-5 with TRBJ2-7; unclear D gene. Looked up from germline, CDR1 is MNHEY and CDR2 is SVGAGI. V was shortened by 5 bases and J by 2 bases, with 16 bases between the two germline ends. The CDR3 is 15 residues long.

In this sample, this clone turned up once. The same CDR3 arises from other DNA sequences in this sample as well. The chain joins TRBV11-3 to TRBJ2-5; D is unresolved. Germline V gives CDR1 SGHNT, CDR2 YENEEA. The CDR3 consists of 13 residues. V lost 1 base to trimming and J lost 1 base, with 4 bases between them. The CDR3 DNA reads as TGTGCCAGCAGCTTAGGGGCCCAAGAGACCCAGTACTTC. Amino acid sequence: CASSLGAQETQYF.